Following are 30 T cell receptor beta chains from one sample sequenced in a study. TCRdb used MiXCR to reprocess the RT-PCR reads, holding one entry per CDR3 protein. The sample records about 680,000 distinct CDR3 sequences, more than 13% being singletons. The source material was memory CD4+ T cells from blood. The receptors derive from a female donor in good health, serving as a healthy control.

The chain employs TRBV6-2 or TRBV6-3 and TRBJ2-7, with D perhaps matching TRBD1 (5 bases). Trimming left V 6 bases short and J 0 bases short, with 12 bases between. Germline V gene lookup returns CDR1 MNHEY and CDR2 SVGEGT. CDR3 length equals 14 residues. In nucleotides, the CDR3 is TGTGCCAGCAGAGTGGGGCGATACTCCTACGAGCAGTACTTC. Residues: CASRVGRYSYEQYF.

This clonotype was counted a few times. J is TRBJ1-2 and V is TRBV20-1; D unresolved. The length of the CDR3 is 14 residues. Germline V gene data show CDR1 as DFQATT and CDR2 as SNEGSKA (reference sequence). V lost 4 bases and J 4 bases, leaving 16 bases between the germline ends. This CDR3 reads CSATSALGLYGYTF. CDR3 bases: TGCAGTGCTACGTCGGCCCTTGGGCTCTATGGCTACACCTTC.

DNA for the CDR3: TGTGCCAGCAGCGACGGGACTAGAGTTCACTACGAGCAGTACTTC. Its protein is CASSDGTRVHYEQYF. The chain uses TRBV6-2 or TRBV6-3 and TRBJ2-7, with 8 positions matching TRBD2. CDR3 length: 15 amino acids. J lost 3 bases, V lost 6 bases, and 10 bases had no gene match. Germline V CDR1 and CDR2: MNHEY, SVGEGT.

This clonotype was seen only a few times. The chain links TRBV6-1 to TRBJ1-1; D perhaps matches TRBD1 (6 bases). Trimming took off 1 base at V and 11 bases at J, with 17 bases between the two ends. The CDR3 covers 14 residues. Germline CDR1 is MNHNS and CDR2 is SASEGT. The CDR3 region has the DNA TGTGCCAGCAGTGAAGATCTACAGGGCGTCCCCGCTTTCTTT. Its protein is CASSEDLQGVPAFF.

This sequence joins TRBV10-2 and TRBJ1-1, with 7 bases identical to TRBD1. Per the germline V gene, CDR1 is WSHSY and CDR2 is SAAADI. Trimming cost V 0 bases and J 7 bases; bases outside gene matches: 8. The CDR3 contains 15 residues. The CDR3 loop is CASSESGRGVGEAFF. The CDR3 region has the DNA TGCGCCAGCAGTGAGTCGGGCAGGGGGGTAGGTGAAGCTTTCTTT.

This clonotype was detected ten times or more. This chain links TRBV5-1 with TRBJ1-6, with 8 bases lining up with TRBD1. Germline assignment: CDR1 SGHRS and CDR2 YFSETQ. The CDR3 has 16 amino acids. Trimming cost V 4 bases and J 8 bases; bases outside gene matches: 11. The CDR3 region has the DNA TGCGCCAGCAGCGTTCTCCCCGGACAGGGTGATTCACCCCTCCACTTT. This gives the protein CASSVLPGQGDSPLHF.

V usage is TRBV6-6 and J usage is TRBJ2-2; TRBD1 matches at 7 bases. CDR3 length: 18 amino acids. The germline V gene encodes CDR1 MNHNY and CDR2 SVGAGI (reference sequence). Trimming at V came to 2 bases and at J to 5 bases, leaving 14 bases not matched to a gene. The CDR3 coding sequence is TGTGCCAGCAGTTACACCCAGCCCGAGACAGGGAGTACCGGGGAGCTGTTTTTT. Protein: CASSYTQPETGSTGELFF.

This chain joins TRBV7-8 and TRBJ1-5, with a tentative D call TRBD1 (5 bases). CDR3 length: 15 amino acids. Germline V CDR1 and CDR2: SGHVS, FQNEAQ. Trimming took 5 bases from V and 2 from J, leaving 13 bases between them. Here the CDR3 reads CASSRGPGRNQPQHF. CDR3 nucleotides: TGTGCCAGCAGCCGGGGCCCGGGACGCAATCAGCCCCAGCATTTT.

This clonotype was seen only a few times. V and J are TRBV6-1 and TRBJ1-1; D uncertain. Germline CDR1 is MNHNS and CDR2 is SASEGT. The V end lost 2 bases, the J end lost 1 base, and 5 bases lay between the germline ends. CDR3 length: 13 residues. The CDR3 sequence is CASSEIRNTEAFF. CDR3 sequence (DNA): TGTGCCAGCAGTGAAATCAGGAACACTGAAGCTTTCTTT.

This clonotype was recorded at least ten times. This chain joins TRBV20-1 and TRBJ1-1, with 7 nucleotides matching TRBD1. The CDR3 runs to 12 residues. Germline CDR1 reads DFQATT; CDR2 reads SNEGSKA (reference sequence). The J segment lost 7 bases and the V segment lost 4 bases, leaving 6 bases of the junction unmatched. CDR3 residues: CSAIHGQVEAFF. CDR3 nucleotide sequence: TGCAGTGCTATCCACGGACAGGTTGAAGCTTTCTTT.

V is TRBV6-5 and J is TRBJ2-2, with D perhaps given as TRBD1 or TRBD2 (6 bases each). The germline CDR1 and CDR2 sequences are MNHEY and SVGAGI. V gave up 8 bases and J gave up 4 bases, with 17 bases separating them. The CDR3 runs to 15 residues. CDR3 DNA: TGTGCCAGCTGTACAGGGTTCGGGAGCACCGGGGAGCTGTTTTTT. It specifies CASCTGFGSTGELFF.

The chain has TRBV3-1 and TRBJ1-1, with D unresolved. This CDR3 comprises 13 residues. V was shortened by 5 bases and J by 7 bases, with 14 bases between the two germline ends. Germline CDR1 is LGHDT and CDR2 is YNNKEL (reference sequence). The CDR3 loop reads CASSRTRGGEAFF. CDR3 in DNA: TGTGCCAGCAGCAGAACCCGGGGTGGTGAAGCTTTCTTT.

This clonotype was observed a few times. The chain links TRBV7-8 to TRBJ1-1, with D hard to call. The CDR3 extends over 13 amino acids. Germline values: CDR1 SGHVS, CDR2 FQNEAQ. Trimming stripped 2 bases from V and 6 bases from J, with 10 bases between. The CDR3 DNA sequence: TGTGCCAGCAGCTTACGAGAGCTATCTGAAGCTTTCTTT. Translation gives CASSLRELSEAFF.

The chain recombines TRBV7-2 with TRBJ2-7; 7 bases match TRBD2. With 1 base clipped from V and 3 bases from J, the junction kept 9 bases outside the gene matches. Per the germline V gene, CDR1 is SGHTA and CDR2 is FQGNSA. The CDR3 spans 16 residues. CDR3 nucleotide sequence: TGTGCCAGCAGCTTAGGAGGTGGGGGGAGGGGCTACGAGCAGTACTTC. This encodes CASSLGGGGRGYEQYF.

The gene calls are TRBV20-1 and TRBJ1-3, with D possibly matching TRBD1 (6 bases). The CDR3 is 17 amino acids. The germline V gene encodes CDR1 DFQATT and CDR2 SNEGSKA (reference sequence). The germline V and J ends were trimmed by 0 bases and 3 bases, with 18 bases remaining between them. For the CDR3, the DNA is TGCAGTGCTAGAGATCCGAACCCGACAGGAGGTGGAAACACCATATATTTT. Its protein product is CSARDPNPTGGGNTIYF.

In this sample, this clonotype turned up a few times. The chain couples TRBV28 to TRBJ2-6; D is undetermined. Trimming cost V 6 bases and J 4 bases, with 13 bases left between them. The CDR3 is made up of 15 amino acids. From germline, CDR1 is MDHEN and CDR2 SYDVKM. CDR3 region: CASRHPAAGANVLTF. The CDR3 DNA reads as TGTGCCAGCAGACACCCCGCAGCGGGGGCCAACGTCCTGACTTTC. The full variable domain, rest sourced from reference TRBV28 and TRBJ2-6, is DVKVTQSSRYLVKRTGEKVFLECVQDMDHENMFWYRQDPGLGLRLIYFSYDVKMKEKGDIPEGYSVSREKKERFSLILESASTNQTSMYLCASRHPAAGANVLTFGAGSRLTVL.

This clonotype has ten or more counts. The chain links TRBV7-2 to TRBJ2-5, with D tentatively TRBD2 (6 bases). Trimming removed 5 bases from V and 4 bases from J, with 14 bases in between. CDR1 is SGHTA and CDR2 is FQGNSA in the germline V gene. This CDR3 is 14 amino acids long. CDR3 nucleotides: TGTGCCAGCAGCCAATTAGCAGCGGGAGAGACCCAGTACTTC. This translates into CASSQLAAGETQYF. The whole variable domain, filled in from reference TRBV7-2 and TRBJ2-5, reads GAGVSQSPSNKVTEKGKDVELRCDPISGHTALYWYRQSLGQGLEFLIYFQGNSAPDKSGLPSDRFSAERTGGSVSTLTIQRTQQEDSAVYLCASSQLAAGETQYFGPGTRLLVL.

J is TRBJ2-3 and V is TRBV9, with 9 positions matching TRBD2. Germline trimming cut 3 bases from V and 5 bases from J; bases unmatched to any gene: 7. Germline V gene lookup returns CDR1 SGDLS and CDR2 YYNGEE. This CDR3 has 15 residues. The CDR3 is CASSAGTSMIDTQYF. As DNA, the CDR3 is TGTGCCAGCAGCGCCGGGACTAGCATGATAGATACGCAGTATTTT.

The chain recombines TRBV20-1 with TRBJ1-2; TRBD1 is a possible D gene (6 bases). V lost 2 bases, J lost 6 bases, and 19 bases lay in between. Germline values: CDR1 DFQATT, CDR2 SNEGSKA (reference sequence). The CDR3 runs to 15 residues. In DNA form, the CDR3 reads TGCAGTGCTAGATCCGGGGGGGGCCCGGCGGATGGCTACACCTTC. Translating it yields CSARSGGGPADGYTF.

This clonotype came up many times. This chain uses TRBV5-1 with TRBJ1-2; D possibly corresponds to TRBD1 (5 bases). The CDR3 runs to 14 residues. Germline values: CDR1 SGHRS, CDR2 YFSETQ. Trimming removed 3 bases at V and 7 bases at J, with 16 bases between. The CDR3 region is CASSSMIGTFGYTF. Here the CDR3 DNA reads TGCGCCAGCAGCTCGATGATCGGGACTTTTGGCTACACCTTC. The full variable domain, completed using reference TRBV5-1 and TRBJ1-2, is KAGVTQTPRYLIKTRGQQVTLSCSPISGHRSVSWYQQTPGQGLQFLFEYFSETQRNKGNFPGRFSGRQFSNSRSEMNVSTLELGDSALYLCASSSMIGTFGYTFGSGTRLTVV.

CDR3 DNA: TGTGCCAGCACCCACTCCACTGGGATCGACACCGGGGAGCTGTTTTTT. The encoded protein is CASTHSTGIDTGELFF. The gene calls are TRBV7-2 and TRBJ2-2; D gene ambiguous. Per the germline V gene, CDR1 is SGHTA and CDR2 is FQGNSA. V was clipped by 7 bases and J by 3 bases, with 18 bases between them. This CDR3 is built from 16 residues.

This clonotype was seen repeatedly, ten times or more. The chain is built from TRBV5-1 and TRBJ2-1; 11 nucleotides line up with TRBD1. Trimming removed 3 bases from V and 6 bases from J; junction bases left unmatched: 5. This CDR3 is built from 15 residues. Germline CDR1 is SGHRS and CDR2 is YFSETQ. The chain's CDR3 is CASSWAGTGGNEQFF. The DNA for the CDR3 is TGCGCCAGCAGCTGGGCCGGGACAGGGGGCAATGAGCAGTTCTTC.

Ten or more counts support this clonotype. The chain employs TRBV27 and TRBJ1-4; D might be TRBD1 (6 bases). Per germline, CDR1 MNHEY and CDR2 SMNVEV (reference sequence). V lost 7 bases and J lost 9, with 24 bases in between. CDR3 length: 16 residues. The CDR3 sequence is CASTSPTGSGLKKLFF. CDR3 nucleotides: TGTGCCAGCACAAGCCCGACAGGCTCGGGTCTGAAAAAACTGTTTTTT. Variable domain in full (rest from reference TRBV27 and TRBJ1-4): EAQVTQNPRYLITVTGKKLTVTCSQNMNHEYMSWYRQDPGLGLRQIYYSMNVEVTDKGDVPEGYKVSRKEKRNFPLILESPSPNQTSLYFCASTSPTGSGLKKLFFGSGTQLSVL.

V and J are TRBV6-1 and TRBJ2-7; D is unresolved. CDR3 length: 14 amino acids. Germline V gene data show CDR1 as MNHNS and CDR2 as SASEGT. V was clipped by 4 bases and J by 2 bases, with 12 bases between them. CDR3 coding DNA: TGTGCCAGCAGTGGGGCACTACCTCCCTACGAGCAGTACTTC. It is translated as CASSGALPPYEQYF.

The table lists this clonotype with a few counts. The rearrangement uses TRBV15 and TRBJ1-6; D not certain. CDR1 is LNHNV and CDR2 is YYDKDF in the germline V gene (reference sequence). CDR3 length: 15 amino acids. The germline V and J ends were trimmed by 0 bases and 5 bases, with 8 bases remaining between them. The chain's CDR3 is CATSRDRAHNSPLHF. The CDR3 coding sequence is TGTGCCACCAGCAGAGATCGGGCACATAATTCACCCCTCCACTTT.

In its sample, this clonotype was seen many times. CDR3 region: CASRYREANNEQFF. In DNA, the CDR3 is TGTGCCAGCAGGTATCGGGAGGCTAACAATGAGCAGTTCTTC. This chain joins TRBV28 and TRBJ2-1; 7 nucleotides line up with TRBD2. Germline CDR1 and CDR2: MDHEN and SYDVKM. This CDR3 is built from 14 residues. V shed 6 bases, J shed 5 bases, and the junction held 7 bases outside the gene matches.

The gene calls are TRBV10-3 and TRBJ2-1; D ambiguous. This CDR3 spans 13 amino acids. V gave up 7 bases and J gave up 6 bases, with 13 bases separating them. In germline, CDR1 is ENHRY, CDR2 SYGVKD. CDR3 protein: CAIMFLPGNEQFF. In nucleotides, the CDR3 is TGTGCCATCATGTTCCTTCCTGGCAATGAGCAGTTCTTC.

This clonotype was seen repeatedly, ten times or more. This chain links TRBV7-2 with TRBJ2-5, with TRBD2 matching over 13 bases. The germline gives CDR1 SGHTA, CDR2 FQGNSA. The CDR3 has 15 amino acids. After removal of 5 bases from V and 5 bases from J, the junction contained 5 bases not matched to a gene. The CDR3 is CASSPGLAGKETQYF. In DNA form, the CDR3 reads TGTGCCAGCAGCCCGGGACTAGCGGGAAAGGAGACCCAGTACTTC.

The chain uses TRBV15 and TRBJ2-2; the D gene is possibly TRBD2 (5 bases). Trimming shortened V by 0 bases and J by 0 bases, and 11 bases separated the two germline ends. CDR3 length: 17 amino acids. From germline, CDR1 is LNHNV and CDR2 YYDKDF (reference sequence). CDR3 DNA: TGTGCCACCAGCAGAGATCATCGCGGGCCGAACACCGGGGAGCTGTTTTTT. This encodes CATSRDHRGPNTGELFF.

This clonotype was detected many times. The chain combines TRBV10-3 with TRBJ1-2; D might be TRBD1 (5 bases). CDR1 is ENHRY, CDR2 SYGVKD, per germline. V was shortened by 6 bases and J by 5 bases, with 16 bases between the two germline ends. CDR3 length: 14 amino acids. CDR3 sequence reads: CAIRSDTPFYGYTF. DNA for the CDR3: TGTGCCATCAGGTCGGACACCCCATTTTATGGCTACACCTTC.